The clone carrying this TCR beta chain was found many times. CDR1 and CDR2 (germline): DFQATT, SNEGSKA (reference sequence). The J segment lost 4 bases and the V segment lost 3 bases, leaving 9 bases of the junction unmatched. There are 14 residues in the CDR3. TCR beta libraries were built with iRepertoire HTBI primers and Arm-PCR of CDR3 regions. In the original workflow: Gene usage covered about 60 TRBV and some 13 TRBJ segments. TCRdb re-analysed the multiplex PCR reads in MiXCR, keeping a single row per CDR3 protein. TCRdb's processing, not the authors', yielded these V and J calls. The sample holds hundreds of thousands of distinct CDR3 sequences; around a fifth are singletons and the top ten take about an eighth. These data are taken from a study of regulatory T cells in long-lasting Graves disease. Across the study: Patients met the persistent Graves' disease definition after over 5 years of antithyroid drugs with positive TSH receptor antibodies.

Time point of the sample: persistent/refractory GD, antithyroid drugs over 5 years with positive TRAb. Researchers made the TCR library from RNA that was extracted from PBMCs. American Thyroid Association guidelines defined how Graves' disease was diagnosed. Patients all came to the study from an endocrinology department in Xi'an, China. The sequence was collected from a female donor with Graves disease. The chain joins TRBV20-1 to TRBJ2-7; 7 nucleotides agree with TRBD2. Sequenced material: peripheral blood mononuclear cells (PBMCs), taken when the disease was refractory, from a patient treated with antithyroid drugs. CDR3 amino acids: CSARWGGLRYEQYF. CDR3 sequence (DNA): TGCAGTGCTAGGTGGGGGGGACTCCGTTACGAGCAGTACTTC.